The entry below gives a single TCR beta chain sequence along with its context. Its antigen is as yet unknown. The CDR3 is 17 amino acids. Losses at the gene ends were 0 bases for V and 1 base for J; bases not matched to a gene: 6. The germline CDR1 and CDR2 sequences are ENHRY and SYGVKD. This sample is drawn from a study of cytomegalovirus exposure and HLA in healthy donors. General study points: As confirmed in vitro, a few CMV-associated chains were specific for CMV antigens. Cytomegalovirus-associated status was assigned to about 160 TCR beta chains.

TCRdb's copy holds only in-frame clones and misses some; the assay was immunoSEQ multiplex PCR. The data show about 70,000 clones, with more than 85% seen just once and less than 6% held by the top ten. Input material: PBMCs. This receptor was taken from a man younger than 30 in good health and CMV-seropositive. This rearrangement joins TRBV10-3 to TRBJ1-3; 7 nucleotides match TRBD1. The CDR3 protein is CAISESRPTGSGNTIYF. CDR3 nucleotides: TGTGCCATCAGTGAGTCACGCCCGACAGGGTCTGGAAACACCATATATTTT.